The 13 T cell receptor beta chains below were found in one sample sequenced in a study of T cells in tumors after PD-1 blockade. Assay used: immunoSEQ multiplex PCR; TCRdb lists only in-frame clones, some missing. The table includes about 12,000 clones, less than 65% detected once. Here the sequenced sample was tumor tissue, taken before anti-PD-1 treatment. Receptors were obtained from a human donor with basal cell carcinoma.

The rearrangement links TRBV27 to TRBJ2-2; no clear D gene. The CDR3 is 12 residues long. Germline CDR1 reads MNHEY; CDR2 reads SMNVEV (reference sequence). The germline V and J ends were trimmed by 6 bases and 3 bases, with 5 bases remaining between them. The CDR3 protein is CASRTYTGELFF. DNA for the CDR3: TGTGCCAGCAGGACCTACACCGGGGAGCTGTTTTTT.

The chain joins TRBV14 to TRBJ1-5, with TRBD1 matching over 7 bases. Germline V gene data show CDR1 as SGHDN and CDR2 as FVKESK. With 0 bases clipped from V and 6 bases from J, the junction kept 5 bases outside the gene matches. This CDR3 spans 15 amino acids. CDR3 in amino acids: CASSQDRGSVQPQHF. The CDR3 DNA reads TGTGCCAGCAGCCAAGACAGGGGGTCTGTTCAGCCCCAGCATTTT.

With regard to this clone: Other DNA sequences of this sample code for an identical CDR3. This chain uses TRBV5-6 with TRBJ1-4; 7 bases map to TRBD1. CDR1 and CDR2 (germline): SGHDT, YYEEEE. Trimming removed 3 bases from V and 1 base from J; junction bases left unmatched: 3. CDR3 length equals 15 residues. The CDR3 DNA follows: TGTGCCAGCAGCTCGGACAGGTTAACTAATGAAAAACTGTTTTTT. It yields the protein CASSSDRLTNEKLFF.

The rearrangement uses TRBV11-3 and TRBJ2-1; no reliable D call. Germline V lookup: CDR1 SGHNT, CDR2 YENEEA. V dropped 6 bases and J dropped 9 bases, with 9 bases sitting between them. CDR3 size: 11 residues. CDR3 sequence reads: CASRSLGEQFF. Written as DNA, the CDR3 is TGTGCCAGCAGATCGTTGGGTGAGCAGTTCTTC.

This clone has only one observation. The chain links TRBV19 to TRBJ1-5; D is uncertain. The CDR3 is 12 residues long. CDR1 and CDR2 from the germline V gene are LNHDA and SQIVND (reference sequence). The germline V and J ends were trimmed by 5 bases and 4 bases, with 6 bases remaining between them. CDR3 sequence reads: CASSPVNQPQHF. As DNA, the CDR3 is TGTGCCAGTAGTCCCGTAAATCAGCCCCAGCATTTT.

In DNA form, the CDR3 reads TGTGCCAGCAGCTTAACAGGGGAAGTCTATAATTCACCCCTCCACTTT. Encoded protein: CASSLTGEVYNSPLHF. The J gene is TRBJ1-6, the V gene TRBV11-1; TRBD1 agrees at 7 bases. The CDR3 sequence is 16 residues long. Per the germline V gene, CDR1 is SGHAT and CDR2 is FQDESV (reference sequence). The V and J ends lost 2 bases and 3 bases, in that order; junction bases with no gene match: 4.

The chain recombines TRBV24-1 with TRBJ2-1; 13 bases line up with TRBD2. The trim removed 7 bases at V and 5 bases at J, leaving 1 base unmatched. The CDR3 runs to 14 residues. CDR1 is KGHDR and CDR2 is SFDVKD in the germline V gene. CDR3 nucleotides: TGTGCCACCAGGGGGACTAGCGGGAACAATGAGCAGTTCTTC. This translates into CATRGTSGNNEQFF.

The gene calls are TRBV7-8 and TRBJ2-1; 10 bases align to TRBD2. V shed 5 bases, J shed 10 bases, and the junction held 14 bases outside the gene matches. Germline values: CDR1 SGHVS, CDR2 FQNEAQ. The CDR3 runs to 16 residues. The CDR3 loop is CASSRGGLAGAKEQFF. The CDR3 DNA reads TGTGCCAGCAGCCGAGGTGGGCTAGCGGGGGCAAAAGAGCAGTTCTTC.

This sequence joins TRBV6-4 and TRBJ1-1; D gene uncertain. CDR1 and CDR2 from the germline V gene are MRHNA and SNTAGT. V was cut by 2 bases and J by 2 bases, with 6 bases left in between. The CDR3 has 13 amino acids. In nucleotides, the CDR3 is TGTGCCAGCAGTGACATTCCTAACACTGAAGCTTTCTTT. As protein: CASSDIPNTEAFF.

The V gene is TRBV4-3, the J gene TRBJ2-2; D might be TRBD2 (6 bases). In germline, CDR1 is LGHNA, CDR2 YSLEER. V was shortened by 1 base and J by 7 bases, with 10 bases between the two germline ends. The CDR3 has 14 amino acids. The CDR3 coding sequence is TGCGCCAGCAGCCAAGGTCACGGGAGCGGGGAGCTGTTTTTT. It translates to CASSQGHGSGELFF.

This clone came up a few times. J is TRBJ1-2 and V is TRBV14, with D unclear. The CDR3 runs to 18 residues. Germline-derived CDR1 and CDR2 are SGHDN and FVKESK. Trimming cost V 2 bases and J 0 bases, with 19 bases left between them. The CDR3 loop reads CASSQNSLLGQANYGYTF. CDR3 nucleotide sequence: TGTGCCAGCAGCCAAAACTCCCTACTCGGCCAAGCTAACTATGGCTACACCTTC.

The chain employs TRBV2 and TRBJ2-1; D is unclear. CDR3 size: 13 residues. Germline CDR1 SNHLY, CDR2 FYNNEI. V shed 6 bases and J shed 0 bases, with 6 bases lying between them. The CDR3 sequence is CASRVSSYNEQFF. The CDR3 DNA is TGTGCCAGCAGGGTCAGCTCCTACAATGAGCAGTTCTTC. The variable domain in full, with the rest retrieved from reference TRBV2 and TRBJ2-1, is EPEVTQTPSHQVTQMGQEVILRCVPISNHLYFYWYRQILGQKVEFLVSFYNNEISEKSEIFDDQFSVERPDGSNFTLKIRSTKLEDSAMYFCASRVSSYNEQFFGPGTRLTVL.

The rearrangement joins TRBV3-1 (or the pseudogene TRBV3-2) to TRBJ2-5; TRBD2 agrees at 7 bases. Unmatched junction bases numbered 19, after V lost 4 bases and J lost 2 bases. Germline V gene sequence: CDR1 LGHDT, CDR2 YNNKEL (reference sequence). The CDR3 has 19 amino acids. CDR3 sequence: CASSPNFGMRSGKQETQYF. CDR3 nucleotide sequence: TGTGCCAGCAGCCCTAATTTTGGGATGAGGAGCGGGAAGCAAGAGACCCAGTACTTC.